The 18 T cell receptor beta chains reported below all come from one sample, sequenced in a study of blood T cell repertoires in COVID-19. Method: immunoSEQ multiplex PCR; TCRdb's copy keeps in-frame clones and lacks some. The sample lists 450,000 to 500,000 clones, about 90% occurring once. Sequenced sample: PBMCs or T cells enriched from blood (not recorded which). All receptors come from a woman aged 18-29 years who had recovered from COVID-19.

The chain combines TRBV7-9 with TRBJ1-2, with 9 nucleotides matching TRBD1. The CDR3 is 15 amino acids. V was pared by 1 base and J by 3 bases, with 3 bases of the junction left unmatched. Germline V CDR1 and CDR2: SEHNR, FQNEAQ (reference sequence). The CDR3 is CASSLGQGVDYGYTF. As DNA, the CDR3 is TGTGCCAGCAGCTTAGGACAGGGGGTCGACTATGGCTACACCTTC.

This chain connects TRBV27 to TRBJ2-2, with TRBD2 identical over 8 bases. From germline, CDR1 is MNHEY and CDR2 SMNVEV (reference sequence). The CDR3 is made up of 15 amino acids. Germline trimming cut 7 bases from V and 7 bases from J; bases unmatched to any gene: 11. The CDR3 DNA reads TGTGCCAGCAAGAATAGCGGGGTGGAGGGCGGGGAGCTGTTTTTT. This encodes CASKNSGVEGGELFF.

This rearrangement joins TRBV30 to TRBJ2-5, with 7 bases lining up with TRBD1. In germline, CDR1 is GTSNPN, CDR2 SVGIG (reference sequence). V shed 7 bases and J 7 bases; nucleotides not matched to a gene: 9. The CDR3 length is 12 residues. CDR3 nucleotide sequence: TGTGCCTTTAGACAGGGACCAGGGACCCAGTACTTC. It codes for CAFRQGPGTQYF.

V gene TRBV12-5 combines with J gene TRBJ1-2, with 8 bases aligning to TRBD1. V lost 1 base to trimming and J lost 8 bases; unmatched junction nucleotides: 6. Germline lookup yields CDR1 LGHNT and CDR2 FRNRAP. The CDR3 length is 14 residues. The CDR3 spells CASGLARGLEGYTF. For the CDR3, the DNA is TGTGCTAGTGGTTTGGCCAGGGGGCTCGAGGGCTACACCTTC.

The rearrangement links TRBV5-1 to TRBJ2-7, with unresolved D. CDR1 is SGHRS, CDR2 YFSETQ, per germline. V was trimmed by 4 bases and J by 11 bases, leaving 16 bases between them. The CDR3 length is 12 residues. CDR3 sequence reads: CASSPDSPEKYF. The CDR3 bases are TGCGCCAGCAGCCCAGATTCACCGGAGAAGTACTTC.

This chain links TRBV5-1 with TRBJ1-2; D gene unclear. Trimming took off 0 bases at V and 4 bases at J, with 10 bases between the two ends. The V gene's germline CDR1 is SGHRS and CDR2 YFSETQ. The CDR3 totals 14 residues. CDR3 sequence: CASSLEPGLYGYTF. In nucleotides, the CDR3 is TGCGCCAGCAGCTTGGAACCAGGCCTCTATGGCTACACCTTC.

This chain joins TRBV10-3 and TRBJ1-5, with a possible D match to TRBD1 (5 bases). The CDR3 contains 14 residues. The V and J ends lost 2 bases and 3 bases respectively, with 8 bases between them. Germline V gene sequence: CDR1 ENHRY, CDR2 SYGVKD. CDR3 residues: CAISEGDFNQPQHF. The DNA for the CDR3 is TGTGCCATCAGTGAGGGGGACTTCAATCAGCCCCAGCATTTT.

For the CDR3, the DNA is TGTGCCATCAGTGAAATGGACAGGACTATATTAATCAATGAGCAGTTCTTC. Protein sequence: CAISEMDRTILINEQFF. V and J are TRBV10-3 and TRBJ2-1; the D gene is possibly TRBD1 (7 bases). There are 17 residues in the CDR3. Germline CDR1 ENHRY, CDR2 SYGVKD. V lost 3 bases and J lost 6, with 21 bases in between.

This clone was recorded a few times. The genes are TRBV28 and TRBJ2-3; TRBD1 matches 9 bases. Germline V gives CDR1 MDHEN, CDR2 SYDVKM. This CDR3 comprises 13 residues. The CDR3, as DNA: TGTGCTGCCGGGACAGGGTTTGCAGATACGCAGTATTTT. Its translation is CAAGTGFADTQYF.

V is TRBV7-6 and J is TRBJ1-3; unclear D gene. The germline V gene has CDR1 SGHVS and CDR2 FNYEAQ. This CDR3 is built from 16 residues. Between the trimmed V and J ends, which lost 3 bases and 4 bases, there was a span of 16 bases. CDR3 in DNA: TGTGCCAGCAGCTTGAATCGGGATGATTCCGGAAACACCATATATTTT. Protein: CASSLNRDDSGNTIYF. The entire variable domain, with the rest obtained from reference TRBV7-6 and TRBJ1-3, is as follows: GAGVSQSPRYKVTKRGQDVALRCDPISGHVSLYWYRQALGQGPEFLTYFNYEAQQDKSGLPNDRFSAERPEGSISTLTIQRTEQRDSAMYRCASSLNRDDSGNTIYFGEGSWLTVV.

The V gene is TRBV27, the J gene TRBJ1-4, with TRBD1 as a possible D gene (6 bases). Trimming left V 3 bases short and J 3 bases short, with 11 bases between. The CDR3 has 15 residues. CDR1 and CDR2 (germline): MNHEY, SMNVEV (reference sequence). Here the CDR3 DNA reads TGTGCCAGCAGTTTTTCGGACAGCTCTAATGAAAAACTGTTTTTT. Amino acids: CASSFSDSSNEKLFF.

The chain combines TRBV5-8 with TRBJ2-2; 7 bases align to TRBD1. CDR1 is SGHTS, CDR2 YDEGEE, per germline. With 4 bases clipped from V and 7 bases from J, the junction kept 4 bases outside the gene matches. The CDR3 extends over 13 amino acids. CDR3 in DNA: TGTGCCAGCAGCGGACAGGTTCACGGGGAGCTGTTTTTT. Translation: CASSGQVHGELFF. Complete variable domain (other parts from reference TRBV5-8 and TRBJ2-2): EAGVTQSPTHLIKTRGQQATLRCSPISGHTSVYWYQQALGLGLQFLLWYDEGEERNRGNFPPRFSGRQFPNYSSELNVNALELEDSALYLCASSGQVHGELFFGEGSRLTVL.

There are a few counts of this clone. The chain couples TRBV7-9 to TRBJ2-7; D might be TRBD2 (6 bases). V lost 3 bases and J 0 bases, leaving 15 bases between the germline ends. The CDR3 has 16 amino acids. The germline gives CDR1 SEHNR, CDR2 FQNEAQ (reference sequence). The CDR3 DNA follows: TGTGCCAGCAGCTTCCTCGGGGGAGAAAGCTCCTACGAGCAGTACTTC. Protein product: CASSFLGGESSYEQYF.

This CDR3 reads CASSRDGSSGNTIYF. In nucleotides, the CDR3 is TGTGCCAGCAGCCGGGACGGGAGCTCTGGAAACACCATATATTTT. V usage is TRBV7-3 and J usage is TRBJ1-3, with D maybe TRBD1 (5 bases). The CDR3 runs 15 residues. The V end was cut by 5 bases, the J end by 0 bases, with 11 bases between. Germline V gene data show CDR1 as SGHTA and CDR2 as FQGTGA.

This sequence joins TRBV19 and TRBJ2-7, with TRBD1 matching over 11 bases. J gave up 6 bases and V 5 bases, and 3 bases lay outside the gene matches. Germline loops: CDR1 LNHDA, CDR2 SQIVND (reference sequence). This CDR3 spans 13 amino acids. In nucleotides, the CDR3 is TGTGCCAGTAGTCTTGGACAGGGGGCCGAGCAGTACTTC. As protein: CASSLGQGAEQYF.

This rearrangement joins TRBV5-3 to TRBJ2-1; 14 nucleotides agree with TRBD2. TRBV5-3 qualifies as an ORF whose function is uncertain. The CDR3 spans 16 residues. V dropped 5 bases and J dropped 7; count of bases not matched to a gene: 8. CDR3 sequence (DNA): TGTGCCAGAAGACCCGCGACTAGCGGGGGGGTTAATGAGCAGTTCTTC. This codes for CARRPATSGGVNEQFF.

The CDR3: CASSQDGVAGGRDGELFF. The CDR3 coding sequence is TGTGCCAGCAGCCAAGATGGAGTAGCGGGGGGGCGGGACGGGGAGCTGTTTTTT. The J gene is TRBJ2-2, the V gene TRBV3-1 (or the pseudogene TRBV3-2), with 11 bases identical to TRBD2. This CDR3 is built from 18 residues. Germline loops: CDR1 LGHDT, CDR2 YNNKEL (reference sequence). Trimming took 0 bases from V and 7 from J; bases not matched to a gene: 10.

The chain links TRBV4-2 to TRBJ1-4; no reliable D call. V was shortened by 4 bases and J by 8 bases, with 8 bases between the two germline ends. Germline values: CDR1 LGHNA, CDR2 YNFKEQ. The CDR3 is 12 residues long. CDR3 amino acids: CASSPRSEKLFF. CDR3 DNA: TGTGCCAGCAGCCCTAGATCCGAAAAACTGTTTTTT.